This TCR beta chain was sequenced for a study of identical twins' blood T cells. Study as a whole: Around 50 million reads came from roughly 12 libraries, six alpha, six beta. Points from the study as a whole: Twins shared more top CDR3 clonotypes than unrelated donors did.

Six healthy women, forming three identical twin pairs, donated samples. From the 5' RACE reads, TCRdb called clonotypes with MiXCR, one entry per CDR3 protein. The profile shows 400,000 or so distinct CDR3 sequences, 25% to 35% of them singletons. This clonotype was seen a few times. What it binds is not known. The CDR3 runs 17 residues. Looked up from germline, CDR1 is LNHDA and CDR2 is SQIVND (reference sequence). The V end was cut by 6 bases, the J end by 0 bases, with 17 bases between. This TCR was sampled from a woman aged 18-55 years in good health. The rearrangement joins TRBV19 to TRBJ1-4; no reliable D call. Material for sequencing was PBMCs. The CDR3 protein is CASSPTSYGATNEKLFF. Here the CDR3 DNA reads TGTGCCAGTAGCCCGACAAGCTATGGGGCAACTAATGAAAAACTGTTTTTT.